This T cell receptor (beta chain) was documented in a study of neurological immune-mediated disorders. This clonotype was detected ten times or more. Its antigen is as yet unknown. Synthesis of cDNA was accomplished via 5'RACE employing 10-nucleotide random UMIs. From the 5' RACE reads, TCRdb called clonotypes with MiXCR, one entry per CDR3 protein. The sample yields tens of thousands of distinct CDR3 sequences, roughly 4.5% seen once. Regarding the study as a whole: Association of the multiple sclerosis repertoire cluster with clinical or MRI features was not observed for any feature.

CDR3 size: 20 residues. The ends lost 0 bases at V and 3 bases at J; junction bases unmatched: 8. Per the germline V gene, CDR1 is SGHRS and CDR2 is YFSETQ. The V call is TRBV5-1, the J call TRBJ2-2, with 16 bases that match TRBD2. The receptor comes from a man younger than 45 with multiple sclerosis. Sequenced: PBMCs. CDR3 bases: TGCGCCAGCAGCTTGGCTGGGACTAGCGGGGGGGCCAGCCACACCGGGGAGCTGTTTTTT. Translating gives CASSLAGTSGGASHTGELFF. Supplemented by reference TRBV5-1 and TRBJ2-2, the full variable domain reads KAGVTQTPRYLIKTRGQQVTLSCSPISGHRSVSWYQQTPGQGLQFLFEYFSETQRNKGNFPGRFSGRQFSNSRSEMNVSTLELGDSALYLCASSLAGTSGGASHTGELFFGEGSRLTVL.